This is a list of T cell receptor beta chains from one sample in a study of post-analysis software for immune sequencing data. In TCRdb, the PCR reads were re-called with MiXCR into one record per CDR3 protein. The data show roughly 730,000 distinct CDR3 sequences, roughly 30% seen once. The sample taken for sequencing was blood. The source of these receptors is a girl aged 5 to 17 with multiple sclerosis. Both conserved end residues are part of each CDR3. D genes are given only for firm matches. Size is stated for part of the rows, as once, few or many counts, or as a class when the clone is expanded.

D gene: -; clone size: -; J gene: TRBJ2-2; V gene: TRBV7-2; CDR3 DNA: TGTGCCAGCAGCTTAAGGCCCCCGGTCGGCGGGGAGCTGTTTTTT; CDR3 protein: CASSLRPPVGGELFF
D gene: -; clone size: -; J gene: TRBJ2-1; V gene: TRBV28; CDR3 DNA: TGTGCCAGCAGCCTCAAAGACTGGAATGAGCAGTTCTTC; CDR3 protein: CASSLKDWNEQFF
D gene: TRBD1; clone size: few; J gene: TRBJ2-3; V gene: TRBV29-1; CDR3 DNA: TGCAGCGTTGAATGGGACAGGGGTGATACGCAGTATTTT; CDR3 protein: CSVEWDRGDTQYF
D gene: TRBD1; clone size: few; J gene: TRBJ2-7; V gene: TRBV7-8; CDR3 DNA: TGTGCCAGCAGCTTAACGGGACAGTACTACGAGCAGTACTTC; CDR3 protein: CASSLTGQYYEQYF
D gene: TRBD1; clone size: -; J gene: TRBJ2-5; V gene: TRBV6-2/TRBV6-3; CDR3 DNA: TGTGCCAGCAGCAGACCCTCTTCGGGGACAGGGGGCTTCACGGAGACCCAGTACTTC; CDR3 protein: CASSRPSSGTGGFTETQYF
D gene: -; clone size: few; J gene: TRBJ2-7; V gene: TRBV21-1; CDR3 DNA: TGTGCCAGCAGCAGAGTCCAGGGGGCGTACCACGAGCAGTACTTC; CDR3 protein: CASSRVQGAYHEQYF
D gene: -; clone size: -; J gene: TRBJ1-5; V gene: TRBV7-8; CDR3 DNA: TGTGCCAGCAGCTTCCAGGGACGTGGCCCCGATCAGCCCCAGCATTTT; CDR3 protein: CASSFQGRGPDQPQHF
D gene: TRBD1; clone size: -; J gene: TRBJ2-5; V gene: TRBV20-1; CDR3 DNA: TGCAGTTCGACAGGGGTTATCCAAGAGACCCAGTACTTC; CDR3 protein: CSSTGVIQETQYF
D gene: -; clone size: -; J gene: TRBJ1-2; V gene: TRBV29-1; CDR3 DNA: TGCAGCGTTGAAGAGAATGGCTACACCTTC; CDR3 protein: CSVEENGYTF
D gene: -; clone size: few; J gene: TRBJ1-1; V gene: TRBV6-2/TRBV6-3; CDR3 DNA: TGTGCCAGCAGTTACGGGTCAGGATTGATCTATAACACTGAAGCTTTCTTT; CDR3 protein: CASSYGSGLIYNTEAFF
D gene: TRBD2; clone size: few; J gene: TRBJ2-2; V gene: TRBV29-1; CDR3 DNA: TGCAGCGTTGCCCCGGGACTAGCGCCCACCGGGGAGCTGTTTTTT; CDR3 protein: CSVAPGLAPTGELFF
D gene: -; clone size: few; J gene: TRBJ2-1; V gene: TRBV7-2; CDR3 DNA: TGTGCCAGCAGCCCCCGCCCCGGACCCAGGAATGAGCAGTTCTTC; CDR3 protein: CASSPRPGPRNEQFF
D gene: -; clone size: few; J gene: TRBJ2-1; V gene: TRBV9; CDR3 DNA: TGTGCCAGCAGCGTAGCGGCTGGACCGAACAATGAGCAGTTCTTC; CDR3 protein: CASSVAAGPNNEQFF
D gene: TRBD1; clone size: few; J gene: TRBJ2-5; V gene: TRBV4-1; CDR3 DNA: TGCGCCAGCAGCCAAGGGGCAGGGGGTATTCGAGAGACCCAGTACTTC; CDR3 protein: CASSQGAGGIRETQYF
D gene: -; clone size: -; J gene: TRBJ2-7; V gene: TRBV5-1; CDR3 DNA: TGCGCCAGCAGCTTGGGTACTACAAACTGCGAGCAGTACTTC; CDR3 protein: CASSLGTTNCEQYF